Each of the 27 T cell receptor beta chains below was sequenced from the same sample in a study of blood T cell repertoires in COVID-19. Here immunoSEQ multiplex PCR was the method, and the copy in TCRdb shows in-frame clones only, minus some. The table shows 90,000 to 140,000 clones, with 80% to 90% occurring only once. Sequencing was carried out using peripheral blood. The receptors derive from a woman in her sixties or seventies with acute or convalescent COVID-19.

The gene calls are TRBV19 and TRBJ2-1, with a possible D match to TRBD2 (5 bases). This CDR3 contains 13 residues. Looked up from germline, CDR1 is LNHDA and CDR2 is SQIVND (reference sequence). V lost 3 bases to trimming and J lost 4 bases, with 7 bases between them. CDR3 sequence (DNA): TGTGCCAGTAGTATTGGGAGTTACAATGAGCAGTTCTTC. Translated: CASSIGSYNEQFF.

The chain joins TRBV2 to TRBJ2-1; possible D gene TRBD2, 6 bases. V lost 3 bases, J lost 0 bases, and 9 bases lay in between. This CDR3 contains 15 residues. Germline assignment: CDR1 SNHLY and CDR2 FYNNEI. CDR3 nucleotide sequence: TGTGCCAGCAGTGATGCCGGGGGCTCCTACAATGAGCAGTTCTTC. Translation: CASSDAGGSYNEQFF.

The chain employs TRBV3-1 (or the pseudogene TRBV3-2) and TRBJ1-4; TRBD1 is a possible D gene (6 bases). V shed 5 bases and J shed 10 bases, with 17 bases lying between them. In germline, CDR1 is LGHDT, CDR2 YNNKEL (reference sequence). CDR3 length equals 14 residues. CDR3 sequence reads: CASSTQGGYGKLFF. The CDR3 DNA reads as TGTGCCAGCAGCACACAGGGAGGGTATGGAAAACTGTTTTTT.

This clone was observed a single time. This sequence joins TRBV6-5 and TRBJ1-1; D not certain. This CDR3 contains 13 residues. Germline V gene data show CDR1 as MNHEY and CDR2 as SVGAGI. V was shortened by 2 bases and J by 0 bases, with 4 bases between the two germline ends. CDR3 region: CASSYTMNTEAFF. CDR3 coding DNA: TGTGCCAGCAGTTACACAATGAACACTGAAGCTTTCTTT.

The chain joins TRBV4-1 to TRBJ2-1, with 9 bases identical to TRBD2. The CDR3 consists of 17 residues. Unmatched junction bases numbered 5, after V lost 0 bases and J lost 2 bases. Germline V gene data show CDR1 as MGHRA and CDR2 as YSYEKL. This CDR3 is CASSQDGGGAPYNEQFF. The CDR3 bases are TGCGCCAGCAGCCAAGACGGCGGGGGGGCCCCCTACAATGAGCAGTTCTTC.

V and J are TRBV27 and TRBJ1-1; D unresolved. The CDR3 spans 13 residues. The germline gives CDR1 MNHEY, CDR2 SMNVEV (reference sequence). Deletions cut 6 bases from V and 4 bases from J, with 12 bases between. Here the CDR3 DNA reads TGTGCCAGCAGCTTCACGGTTGGCACTGAAGCTTTCTTT. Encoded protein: CASSFTVGTEAFF.

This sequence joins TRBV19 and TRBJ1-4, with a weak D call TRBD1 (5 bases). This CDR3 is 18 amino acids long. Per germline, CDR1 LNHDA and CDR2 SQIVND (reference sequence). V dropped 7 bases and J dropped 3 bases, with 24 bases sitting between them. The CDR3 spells CASNLRRSQGTANEKLFF. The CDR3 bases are TGTGCCAGTAATTTGAGGAGATCCCAGGGTACGGCTAATGAAAAACTGTTTTTT.

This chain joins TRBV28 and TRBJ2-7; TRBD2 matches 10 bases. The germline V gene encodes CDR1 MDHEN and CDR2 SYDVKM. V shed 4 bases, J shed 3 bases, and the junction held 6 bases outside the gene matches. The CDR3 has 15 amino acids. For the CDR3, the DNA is TGTGCCAGCAGTTCCGGACTAGCGGCCGGCTACGAGCAGTACTTC. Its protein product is CASSSGLAAGYEQYF.

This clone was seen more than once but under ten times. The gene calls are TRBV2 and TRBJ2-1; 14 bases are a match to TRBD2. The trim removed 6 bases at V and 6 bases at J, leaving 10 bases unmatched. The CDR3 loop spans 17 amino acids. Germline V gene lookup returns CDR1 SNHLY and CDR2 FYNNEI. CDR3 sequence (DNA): TGTGCCAGCAGCCCGACTAGCGGGAGGGCCACTGGCAATGAGCAGTTCTTC. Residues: CASSPTSGRATGNEQFF.

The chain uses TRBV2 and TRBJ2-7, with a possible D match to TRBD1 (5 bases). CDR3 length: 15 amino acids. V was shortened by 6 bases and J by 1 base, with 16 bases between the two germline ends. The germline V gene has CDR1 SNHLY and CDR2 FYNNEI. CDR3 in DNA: TGTGCCAGCAGAGTTCAGGGTCTAAGGTCCTACGAGCAGTACTTC. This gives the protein CASRVQGLRSYEQYF.

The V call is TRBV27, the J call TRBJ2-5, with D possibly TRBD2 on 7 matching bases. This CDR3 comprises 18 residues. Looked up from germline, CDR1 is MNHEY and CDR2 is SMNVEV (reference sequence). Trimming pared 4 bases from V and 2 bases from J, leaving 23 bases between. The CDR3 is CASSSSLPGGPAQETQYF. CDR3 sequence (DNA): TGTGCCAGCAGTTCCTCGCTTCCGGGGGGCCCGGCTCAAGAGACCCAGTACTTC.

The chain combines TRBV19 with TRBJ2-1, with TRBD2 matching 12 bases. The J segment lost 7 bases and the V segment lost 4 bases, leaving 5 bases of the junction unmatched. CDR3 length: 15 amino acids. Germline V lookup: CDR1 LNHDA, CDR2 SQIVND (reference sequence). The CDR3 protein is CASSRASGGANEQFF. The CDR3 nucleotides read TGTGCCAGTAGTAGGGCTAGCGGGGGGGCGAATGAGCAGTTCTTC.

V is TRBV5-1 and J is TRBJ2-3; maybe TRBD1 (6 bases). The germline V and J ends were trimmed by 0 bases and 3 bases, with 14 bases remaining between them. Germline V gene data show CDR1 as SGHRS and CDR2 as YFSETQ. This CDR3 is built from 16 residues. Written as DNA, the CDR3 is TGCGCCAGCAGCTTGGATGGGCAGGGGAGAACAGATACGCAGTATTTT. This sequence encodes CASSLDGQGRTDTQYF. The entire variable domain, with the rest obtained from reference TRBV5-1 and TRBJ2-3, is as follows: KAGVTQTPRYLIKTRGQQVTLSCSPISGHRSVSWYQQTPGQGLQFLFEYFSETQRNKGNFPGRFSGRQFSNSRSEMNVSTLELGDSALYLCASSLDGQGRTDTQYFGPGTRLTVL.

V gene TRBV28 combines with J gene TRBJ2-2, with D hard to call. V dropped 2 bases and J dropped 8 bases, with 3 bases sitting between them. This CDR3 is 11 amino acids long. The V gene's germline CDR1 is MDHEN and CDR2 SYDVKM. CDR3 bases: TGTGCCAGCAGTTTACGTGGGGAGCTGTTTTTT. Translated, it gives CASSLRGELFF. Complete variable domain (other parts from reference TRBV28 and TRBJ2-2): DVKVTQSSRYLVKRTGEKVFLECVQDMDHENMFWYRQDPGLGLRLIYFSYDVKMKEKGDIPEGYSVSREKKERFSLILESASTNQTSMYLCASSLRGELFFGEGSRLTVL.

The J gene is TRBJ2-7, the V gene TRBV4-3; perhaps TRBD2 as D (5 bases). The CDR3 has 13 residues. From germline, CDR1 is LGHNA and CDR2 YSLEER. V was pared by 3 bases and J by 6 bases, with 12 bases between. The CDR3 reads CASSHGLLGEQYF. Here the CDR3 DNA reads TGCGCCAGCAGCCATGGACTCTTGGGCGAGCAGTACTTC.

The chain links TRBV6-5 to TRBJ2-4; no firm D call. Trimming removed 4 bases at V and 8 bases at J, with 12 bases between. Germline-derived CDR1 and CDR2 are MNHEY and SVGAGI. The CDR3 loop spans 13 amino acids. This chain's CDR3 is CASSSSGVHIQYF. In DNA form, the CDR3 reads TGTGCCAGCAGTTCCTCCGGTGTACACATTCAGTACTTC.

CDR3 in amino acids: CASSYVPYAGTDTQYF. The CDR3 DNA follows: TGTGCCAGCAGTTACGTCCCCTATGCGGGCACAGATACGCAGTATTTT. The V call is TRBV6-6, the J call TRBJ2-3; D is unresolved. The CDR3 sequence is 16 residues long. The V end lost 2 bases, the J end lost 1 base, and 13 bases lay between the germline ends. The germline V gene has CDR1 MNHNY and CDR2 SVGAGI (reference sequence).

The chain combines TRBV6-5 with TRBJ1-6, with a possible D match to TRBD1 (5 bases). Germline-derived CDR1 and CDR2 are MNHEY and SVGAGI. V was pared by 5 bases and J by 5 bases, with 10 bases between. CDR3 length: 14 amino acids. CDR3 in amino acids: CASSRQTNNSPLHF. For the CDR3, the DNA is TGTGCCAGCAGTCGACAGACCAATAATTCACCCCTCCACTTT.

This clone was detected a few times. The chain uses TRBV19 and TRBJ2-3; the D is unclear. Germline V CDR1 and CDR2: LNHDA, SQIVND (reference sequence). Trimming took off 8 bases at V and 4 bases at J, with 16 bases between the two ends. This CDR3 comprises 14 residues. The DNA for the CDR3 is TGTGCCAGTGCCTCAGTGGGCTCCGCAGATACGCAGTATTTT. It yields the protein CASASVGSADTQYF.

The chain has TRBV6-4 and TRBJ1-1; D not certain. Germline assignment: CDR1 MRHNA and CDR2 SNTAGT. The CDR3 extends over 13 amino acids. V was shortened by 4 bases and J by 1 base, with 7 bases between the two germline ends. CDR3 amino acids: CASSVEGNTEAFF. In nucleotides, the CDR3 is TGTGCCAGCAGTGTAGAGGGGAACACTGAAGCTTTCTTT.

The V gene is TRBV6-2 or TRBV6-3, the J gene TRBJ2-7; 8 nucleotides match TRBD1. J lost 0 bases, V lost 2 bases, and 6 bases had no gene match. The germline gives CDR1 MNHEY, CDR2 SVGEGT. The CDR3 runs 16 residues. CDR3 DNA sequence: TGTGCCAGCAGTTACCCGGACAGGGTCAGCTCCTACGAGCAGTACTTC. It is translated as CASSYPDRVSSYEQYF.

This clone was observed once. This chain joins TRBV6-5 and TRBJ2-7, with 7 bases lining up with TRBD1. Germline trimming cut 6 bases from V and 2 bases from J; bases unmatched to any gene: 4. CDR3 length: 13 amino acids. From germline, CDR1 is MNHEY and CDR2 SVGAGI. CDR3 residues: CASRRTGPYEQYF. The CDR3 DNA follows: TGTGCCAGCAGACGGACAGGCCCCTACGAGCAGTACTTC.

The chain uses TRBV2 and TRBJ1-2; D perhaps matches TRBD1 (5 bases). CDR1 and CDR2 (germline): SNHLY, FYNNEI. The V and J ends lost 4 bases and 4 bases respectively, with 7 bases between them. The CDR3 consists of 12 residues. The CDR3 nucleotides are TGTGCCAGCAGTGGGGGCGGCTATGGCTACACCTTC. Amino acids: CASSGGGYGYTF.

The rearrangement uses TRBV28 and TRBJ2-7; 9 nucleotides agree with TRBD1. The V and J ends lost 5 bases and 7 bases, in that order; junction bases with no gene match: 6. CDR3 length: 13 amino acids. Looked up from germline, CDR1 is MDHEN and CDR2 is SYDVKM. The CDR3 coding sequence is TGTGCCAGCAGTCCCGGGACAGGGTTGGAGCAGTACTTC. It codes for CASSPGTGLEQYF.

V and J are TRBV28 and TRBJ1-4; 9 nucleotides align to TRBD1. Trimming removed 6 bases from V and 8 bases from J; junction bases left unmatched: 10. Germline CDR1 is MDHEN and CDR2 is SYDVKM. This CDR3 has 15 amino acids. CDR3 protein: CASRPEQGAGEKLFF. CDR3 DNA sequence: TGTGCCAGCAGACCAGAACAGGGGGCGGGGGAAAAACTGTTTTTT.

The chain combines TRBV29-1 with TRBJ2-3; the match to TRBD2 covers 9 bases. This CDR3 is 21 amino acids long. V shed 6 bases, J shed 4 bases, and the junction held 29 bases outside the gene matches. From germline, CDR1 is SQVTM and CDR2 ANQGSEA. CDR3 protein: CSVTGENTREGGGYSPDTQYF. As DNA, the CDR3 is TGCAGCGTCACCGGGGAGAATACGCGGGAGGGCGGGGGTTATTCGCCAGATACGCAGTATTTT.

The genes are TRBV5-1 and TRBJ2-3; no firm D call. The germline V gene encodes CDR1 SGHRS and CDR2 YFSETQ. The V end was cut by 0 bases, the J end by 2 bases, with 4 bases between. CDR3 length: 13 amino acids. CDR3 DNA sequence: TGCGCCAGCAGCTTGGCCTTCACAGATACGCAGTATTTT. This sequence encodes CASSLAFTDTQYF.